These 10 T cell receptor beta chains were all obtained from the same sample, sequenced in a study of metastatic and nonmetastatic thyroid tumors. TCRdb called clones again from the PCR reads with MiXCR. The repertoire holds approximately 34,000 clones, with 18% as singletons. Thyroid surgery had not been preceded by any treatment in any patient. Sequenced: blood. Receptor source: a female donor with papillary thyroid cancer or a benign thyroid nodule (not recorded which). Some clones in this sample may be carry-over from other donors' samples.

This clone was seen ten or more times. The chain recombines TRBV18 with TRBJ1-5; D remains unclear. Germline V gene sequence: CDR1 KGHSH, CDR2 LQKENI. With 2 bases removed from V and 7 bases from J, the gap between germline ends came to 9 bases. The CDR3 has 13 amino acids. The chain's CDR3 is CASSPGVGQPQHF. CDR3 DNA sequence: TGTGCCAGCTCACCAGGGGTTGGGCAGCCCCAGCATTTT.

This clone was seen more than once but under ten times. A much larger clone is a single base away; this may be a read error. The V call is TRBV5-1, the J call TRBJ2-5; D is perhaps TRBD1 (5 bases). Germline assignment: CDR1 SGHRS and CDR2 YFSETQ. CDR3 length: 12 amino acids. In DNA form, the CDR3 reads TGCGCCAGAGGGGTTGCGAGAGAGACCAAGTACTTC. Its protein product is CARGVARETKYF.

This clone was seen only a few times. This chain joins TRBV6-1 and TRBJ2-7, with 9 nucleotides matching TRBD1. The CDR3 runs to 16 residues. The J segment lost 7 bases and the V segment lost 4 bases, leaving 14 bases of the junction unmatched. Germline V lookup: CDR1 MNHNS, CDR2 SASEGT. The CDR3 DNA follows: TGTGCCAGCAGTGGTTCCGGGACAGGGTATATTGGGGAGCAGTACTTC. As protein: CASSGSGTGYIGEQYF.

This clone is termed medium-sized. In DNA form, the CDR3 reads TGTGCCAGCAGTGAAGGGGGGGCTAACTATGGCTACACCTTC. Translation: CASSEGGANYGYTF. This chain uses TRBV6-1 with TRBJ1-2, with a tentative D call TRBD1 (5 bases). V dropped 1 base and J dropped 0 bases, with 6 bases sitting between them. Germline CDR1 is MNHNS and CDR2 is SASEGT. The CDR3 runs to 14 residues.

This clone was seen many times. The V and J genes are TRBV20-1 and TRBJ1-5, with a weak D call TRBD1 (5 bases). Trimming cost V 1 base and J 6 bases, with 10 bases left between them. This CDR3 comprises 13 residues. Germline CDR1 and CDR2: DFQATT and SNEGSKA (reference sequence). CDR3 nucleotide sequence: TGCAGTGCTAGAGGGGGACCCGTTCAGCCCCAGCATTTT. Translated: CSARGGPVQPQHF.

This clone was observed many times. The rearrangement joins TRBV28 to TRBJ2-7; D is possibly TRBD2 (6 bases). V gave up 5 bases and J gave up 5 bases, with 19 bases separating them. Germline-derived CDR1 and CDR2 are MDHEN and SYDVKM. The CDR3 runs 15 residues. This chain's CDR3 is CASSTTPGLKDEQYF. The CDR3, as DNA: TGTGCCAGCAGTACTACCCCGGGACTTAAAGACGAGCAGTACTTC.

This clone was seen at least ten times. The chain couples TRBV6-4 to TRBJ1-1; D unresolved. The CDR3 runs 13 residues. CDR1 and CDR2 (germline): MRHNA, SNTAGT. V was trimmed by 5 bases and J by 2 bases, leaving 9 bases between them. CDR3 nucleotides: TGTGCCAGCAGTTATGGCAGAAACACTGAAGCTTTCTTT. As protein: CASSYGRNTEAFF.

The CDR3 DNA reads TGCGCCAGCAGCCCGAGACAGGGGATCGCCTACGAGCAGTACTTC. It encodes CASSPRQGIAYEQYF. V gene TRBV5-1 combines with J gene TRBJ2-7; TRBD1 aligns across 8 bases. The germline gives CDR1 SGHRS, CDR2 YFSETQ. CDR3 size: 15 residues. V lost 4 bases and J lost 2; bases outside the gene matches: 8.

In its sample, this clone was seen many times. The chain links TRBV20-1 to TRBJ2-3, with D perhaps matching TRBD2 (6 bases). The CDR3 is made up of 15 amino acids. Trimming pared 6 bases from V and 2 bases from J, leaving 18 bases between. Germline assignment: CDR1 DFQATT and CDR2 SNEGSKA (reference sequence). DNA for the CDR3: TGCAGTGCGACCTCCTTGCGGGGAGTCACAGATACGCAGTATTTT. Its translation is CSATSLRGVTDTQYF.

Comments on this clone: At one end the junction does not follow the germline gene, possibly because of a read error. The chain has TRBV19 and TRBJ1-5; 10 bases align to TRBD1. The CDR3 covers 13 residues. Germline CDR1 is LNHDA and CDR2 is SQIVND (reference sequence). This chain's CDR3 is CSSAWTGGQPQHF. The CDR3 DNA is TGTTCCAGCGCCTGGACAGGGGGACAGCCCCAGCATTTT.